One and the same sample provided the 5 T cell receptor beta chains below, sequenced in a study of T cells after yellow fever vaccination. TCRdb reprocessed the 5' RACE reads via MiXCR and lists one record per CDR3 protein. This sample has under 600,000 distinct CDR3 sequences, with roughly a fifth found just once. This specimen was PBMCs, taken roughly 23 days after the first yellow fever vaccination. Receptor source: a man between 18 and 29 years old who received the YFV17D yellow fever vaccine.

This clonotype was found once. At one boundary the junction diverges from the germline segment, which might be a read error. The CDR3 here is CAISESGGPHEPYF. The CDR3 DNA reads TGTGCCATCAGTGAATCGGGGGGGCCTCACGAGCCGTACTTC. The chain has TRBV10-3 and TRBJ2-7; the match to TRBD2 covers 8 bases. Per the germline V gene, CDR1 is ENHRY and CDR2 is SYGVKD. This CDR3 has 14 amino acids.

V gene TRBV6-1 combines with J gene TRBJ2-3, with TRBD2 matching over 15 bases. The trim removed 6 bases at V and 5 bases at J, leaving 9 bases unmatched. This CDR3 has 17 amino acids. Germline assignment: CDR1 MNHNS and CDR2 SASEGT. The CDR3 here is CASSPRTSGGEGDTQYF. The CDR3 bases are TGTGCCAGCAGCCCGAGGACTAGCGGGGGGGAGGGAGATACGCAGTATTTT.

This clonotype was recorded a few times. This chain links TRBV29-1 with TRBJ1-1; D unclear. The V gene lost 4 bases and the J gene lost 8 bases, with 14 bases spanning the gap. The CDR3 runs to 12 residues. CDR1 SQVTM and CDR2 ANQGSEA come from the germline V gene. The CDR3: CSVAQPITEAFF. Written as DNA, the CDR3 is TGCAGCGTTGCCCAACCAATAACCGAAGCTTTCTTT.

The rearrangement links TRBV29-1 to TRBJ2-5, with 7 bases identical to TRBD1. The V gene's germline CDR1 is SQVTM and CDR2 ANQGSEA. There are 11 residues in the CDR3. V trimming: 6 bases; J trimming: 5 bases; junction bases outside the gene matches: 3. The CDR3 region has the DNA TGCAGCGTCTTGACAGGGGAGACCCAGTACTTC. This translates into CSVLTGETQYF.

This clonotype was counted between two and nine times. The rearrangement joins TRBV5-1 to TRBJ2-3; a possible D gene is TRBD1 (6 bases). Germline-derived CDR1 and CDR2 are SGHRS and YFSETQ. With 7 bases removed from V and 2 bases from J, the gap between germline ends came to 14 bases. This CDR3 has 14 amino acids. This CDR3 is CASHQQGSTDTQYF. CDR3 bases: TGCGCCAGCCACCAACAGGGATCCACAGATACGCAGTATTTT.